This TCR beta chain was recovered during a study of CD4 T cells in relation to SARS-CoV-2 and coronaviruses (dated by TCRdb to about 2021). In terms of the full investigation: In the ViraFEST assay, PBMCs were grown with antigen for around ten days, and TCR beta CDR3s were then sequenced to identify antigen-specific clonal expansions. Across all 12 patients in the convalescent cohort, the median age was about 35 years, with a range of 21 to 72 years. The roughly twelve convalescent patients included 8 males and 4 females; two subjects were Hispanic. Shared crossreactive spike epitopes were mapped to their HLA restriction using patient-derived lymphoblastoid cell lines. Memory CD4+ T cell crossreactivity between SARS-CoV-2 and common cold coronavirus spike proteins was assessed at the TCR clonotype level in the study. The Adaptive Biotechnologies TCR-sequencing kit was used to sequence samples from a few pre-COVID donors and the naive versus memory experiments, whereas other data were Illumina-based. A different, Illumina-based TCR-beta assay was used to sequence expansion assays from other donors in the study.

Notes on this clone: The antigen it binds to is not known. It has no much larger one-base neighbor in the sample; base qualities were not kept.

The CDR3 holds 14 amino acids from the cysteine to the phenylalanine. Only the CDR3 DNA stays, 42 bases, in frame from base 1. CDR1 and CDR2, per the germline V gene (reference sequence), are MNHEY and SMNVEV. V is pared back by 4 bases and J by 3 bases, with 12 bases lying between the germline termini. To separate naive from memory CD4+ T cells, cryopreserved PBMCs first underwent CD4 enrichment and then EasySep naive CD4+ T cell enrichment. For under twelve days, approximately 98,000 sorted naive or memory CD4+ T cells were cultured together with CEF peptides and T cell-depleted PBMCs at a 1:1 ratio. In general, every peptide culture condition was set up in three replicate wells. Ficoll-Paque PLUS gradient centrifugation was used to isolate PBMCs from leukapheresis product or whole blood. PBMCs were either cryopreserved at -140°C or used fresh in the expansion assay. The QIAamp Micro DNA Kit was used to extract genomic DNA from the CD4+ T cells.

CEF-cultured naive and memory CD4+ T cell DNA received survey-level immunoSEQ TCR-beta sequencing. The authors processed their data as follows. During preprocessing, nonproductive sequences were removed, along with CDR3s that did not begin with C, did not end with F or W, or were shorter than 7 amino acids. The MANAFEST web app identified antigen-specific clonotypes based on expansion compared with the reference and other culture wells. A clone was considered positive if significant expansion relative to the reference culture was observed in 2 of 3 replicate wells at an FDR below 0.05. A further requirement for positive clones was significant expansion compared with all other tandem wells, along with an odds ratio above 5. Cultured and uncultured naive and memory CD4+ repertoires were searched for previously identified spike- and CEF-reactive CDR3s. CDR3 homology was quantified as pairwise Levenshtein distance, calculated with the stringdist R package after three terminal residues were trimmed from each end. TCRdb's version of the immuneACCESS table is confined to in-frame rearrangements and falls short of the full clone set. An unresolved V gene accounts for under half of the shortfall where checked; the remainder is of unknown origin. That table gives V, J and clone size, and the DNA gave D and trimming. This sample is represented by approximately 41,000 clones; more than 60% of them were singletons. The top ten clones comprise around 20% of the sample.

Broader findings and caveats from the paper: Significantly weaker SARS-CoV-2-driven expansion was shown by crossreactive clones than by monoreactive clones, consistent with antigenic imprinting. Small numbers of patients and of tested TCRs were a limitation of the study. Approximately 61% of donors had memory CD4+ clonotypes that crossrecognized SARS-CoV-2 and at least one common cold coronavirus spike. No donor contributed both pre-pandemic and post-infection samples, which limited tracing the source of pre-existing responses. Sequencing naive versus memory cells indicated that the assay picks up memory recall responses, not primary responses primed during culture. Because the crossreactivity analysis focused on spike protein, crossreactivity against other viral proteins was not assessed.

The chain is encoded by TRBV27 joined to TRBJ1-1, with TRBD1 tentatively as D gene (5 bases match). This receptor was obtained from an adult with COVID-19. The source material was memory CD4+ T cells from PBMCs, cultured in vitro. What the cell subset or site label conveys for this sample: memory (non-naive) CD4+ T cells. The CDR3 reads as follows: CASSSPGKDTEAFF. The nucleotide sequence reads as follows: TGTGCCAGCAGTTCCCCAGGGAAAGACACTGAAGCTTTCTTT.